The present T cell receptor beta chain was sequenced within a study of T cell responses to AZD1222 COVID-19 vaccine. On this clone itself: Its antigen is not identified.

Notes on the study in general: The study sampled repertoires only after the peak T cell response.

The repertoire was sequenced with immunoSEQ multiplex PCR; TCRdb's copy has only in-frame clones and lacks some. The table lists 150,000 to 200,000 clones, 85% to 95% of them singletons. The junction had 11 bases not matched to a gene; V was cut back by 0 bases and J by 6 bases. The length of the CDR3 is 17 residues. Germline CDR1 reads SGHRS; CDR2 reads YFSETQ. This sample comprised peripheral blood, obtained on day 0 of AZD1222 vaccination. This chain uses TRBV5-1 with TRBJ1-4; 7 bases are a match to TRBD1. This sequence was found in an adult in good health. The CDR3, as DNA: TGCGCCAGCAGCTTGGGACAGGGTCTGCCGTCGGATGAAAAACTGTTTTTT. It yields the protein CASSLGQGLPSDEKLFF.